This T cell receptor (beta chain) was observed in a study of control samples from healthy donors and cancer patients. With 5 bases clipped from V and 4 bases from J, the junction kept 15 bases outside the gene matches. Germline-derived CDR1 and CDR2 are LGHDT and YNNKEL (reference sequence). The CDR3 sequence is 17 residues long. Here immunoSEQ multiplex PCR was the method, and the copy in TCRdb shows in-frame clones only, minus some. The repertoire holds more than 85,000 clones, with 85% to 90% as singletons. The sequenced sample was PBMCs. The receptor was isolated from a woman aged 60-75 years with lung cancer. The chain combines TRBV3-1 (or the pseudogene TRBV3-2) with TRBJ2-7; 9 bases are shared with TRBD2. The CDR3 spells CASSKASGAADLYEQYF. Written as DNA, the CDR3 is TGTGCCAGCAGCAAGGCTAGCGGGGCCGCTGACCTTTACGAGCAGTACTTC.